The TCR beta chain described here comes from a study of blood T cell repertoires in COVID-19. Study background: COVID-19 samples, acute and convalescent, were from the United States, Italy and Spain. From T cells, B-cell-depleted T cells, or PBMCs came the material, which was cDNA or gDNA.

The CDR3 length is 16 residues. CDR1 is LGHNA and CDR2 is YNFKEQ in the germline V gene. Trimming shortened V by 1 base and J by 0 bases, and 12 bases separated the two germline ends. The authors' processing: The authors estimated nucleated cell counts from reference gene primer amplification. Using immunoSEQ multiplex PCR, the repertoire was profiled, and TCRdb retains in-frame clones only, with some absent. V, J and clone size reflect that table, while D and trimming were determined from the DNA. This table holds tens of thousands of clones, approximately 86% found once. The gene calls are TRBV4-2 and TRBJ2-5; D not resolved. The sequenced sample consisted of peripheral blood. The clonotype comes from a middle-aged man with acute or convalescent COVID-19. This CDR3 reads CASSQAVGSNQETQYF. The CDR3 bases are TGTGCCAGCAGCCAAGCAGTCGGGTCCAACCAAGAGACCCAGTACTTC.